The 26 T cell receptor beta chains below were found in one sample sequenced in a study of Graves' ophthalmopathy and Graves' hyperthyroidism. As the template, RNA transcripts were used to amplify TCR beta CDR3 regions. Investigators did first-round RT-PCR with HTBI primers, then second-round multiplex PCR. A single record per CDR3 protein comes from TCRdb applying MiXCR to the multiplex PCR reads. The data contain 660,000 or so distinct CDR3 sequences, approximately 39% of them singletons. What was sequenced was peripheral blood. The source is an adult man with Graves' ophthalmopathy.

The V and J genes are TRBV29-1 and TRBJ1-2, with TRBD1 as a possible D gene (6 bases). Germline CDR1 reads SQVTM; CDR2 reads ANQGSEA. V was pared by 6 bases and J by 7 bases, with 18 bases between. The CDR3 runs to 13 residues. The CDR3 DNA reads TGCAGCGTACAGGGAGGTGGATTCTTTGGCTACACCTTC. This sequence encodes CSVQGGGFFGYTF.

The chain couples TRBV25-1 to TRBJ1-5, with D maybe TRBD1 (6 bases). The CDR3 runs 15 residues. The V end was cut by 5 bases, the J end by 0 bases, with 11 bases between. Germline V gene data show CDR1 as MGHDK and CDR2 as SYGVNS. CDR3: CASSYGQYSNQPQHF. CDR3 nucleotide sequence: TGTGCCAGCAGTTATGGACAGTATAGCAATCAGCCCCAGCATTTT.

This clonotype was seen a single time. The V call is TRBV7-9, the J call TRBJ2-7; D is possibly TRBD2 (6 bases). The CDR3 loop spans 14 amino acids. V shed 5 bases and J shed 6 bases, with 17 bases lying between them. Germline assignment: CDR1 SEHNR and CDR2 FQNEAQ (reference sequence). CDR3 loop: CASSIGTEGSEQYF. As DNA, the CDR3 is TGTGCCAGCAGCATAGGGACGGAGGGGTCCGAGCAGTACTTC.

This chain uses TRBV29-1 with TRBJ2-1; 12 bases agree with TRBD2. V shed 1 base and J 4 bases; nucleotides not matched to a gene: 5. Germline CDR1 SQVTM, CDR2 ANQGSEA. This CDR3 is built from 16 residues. As DNA, the CDR3 is TGCAGCGTTGAAGTACTAGCGGGGGGTCCTTACAATGAGCAGTTCTTC. Translation gives CSVEVLAGGPYNEQFF.

This clonotype was seen once. The rearrangement joins TRBV19 to TRBJ2-7, with a weak D call TRBD2 (6 bases). There are 15 residues in the CDR3. V dropped 1 base and J dropped 5 bases, with 15 bases sitting between them. Germline CDR1 and CDR2: LNHDA and SQIVND (reference sequence). CDR3 region: CASSIVAGRINEQYF. In DNA, the CDR3 is TGTGCCAGTAGTATAGTGGCGGGACGGATCAACGAGCAGTACTTC.

This chain connects TRBV7-9 to TRBJ1-5; D is unresolved. The V and J ends lost 6 bases and 0 bases respectively, with 6 bases between them. The CDR3 has 13 amino acids. From germline, CDR1 is SEHNR and CDR2 FQNEAQ (reference sequence). The CDR3 loop is CASRHYSNQPQHF. CDR3 coding DNA: TGTGCCAGCAGACACTATAGCAATCAGCCCCAGCATTTT.

V usage is TRBV4-2 and J usage is TRBJ2-5; D possibly corresponds to TRBD2 (6 bases). Germline V gene lookup returns CDR1 LGHNA and CDR2 YNFKEQ. Deletions cut 1 base from V and 1 base from J, with 19 bases between. The CDR3 runs 18 residues. This CDR3 is CASSQGALLGGTQETQYF. Written as DNA, the CDR3 is TGTGCCAGCAGCCAAGGAGCGCTGCTGGGGGGAACCCAAGAGACCCAGTACTTC.

This clonotype was found many times. At one end the junction does not follow the germline gene, possibly because of a read error. This chain connects TRBV25-1 to TRBJ1-2; D is perhaps TRBD1 (6 bases). The CDR3 loop spans 9 amino acids. CDR1 and CDR2 from the germline V gene are MGHDK and SYGVNS. The CDR3 reads CASSGDIPF. In DNA, the CDR3 is TGTGCCAGCAGTGGGGACATACCCTTC.

The CDR3 region is CSVPLGNQPQHF. In DNA form, the CDR3 reads TGCAGTGTCCCACTTGGCAATCAGCCCCAGCATTTT. V is TRBV20-1 and J is TRBJ1-5; D call uncertain. Per germline, CDR1 DFQATT and CDR2 SNEGSKA (reference sequence). This CDR3 region has 12 residues. The ends were cut back, 7 bases at V and 2 bases at J, with 9 bases in the middle.

The CDR3 nucleotides are TGTGCCAGCAGTTTTCACCCCTACGAGCAGTACTTC. Encoded protein: CASSFHPYEQYF. V usage is TRBV12-3 or TRBV12-4 and J usage is TRBJ2-7, with D unresolved. The ends were cut back, 3 bases at V and 2 bases at J, with 5 bases in the middle. The CDR3 has 12 residues.

The gene calls are TRBV25-1 and TRBJ1-5; D may be TRBD1 (6 bases). The CDR3 extends over 15 amino acids. Per germline, CDR1 MGHDK and CDR2 SYGVNS. Trimming stripped 2 bases from V and 9 bases from J, with 17 bases between. CDR3 loop: CASSEMYRGPLPQHF. Here the CDR3 DNA reads TGTGCCAGCAGTGAAATGTACCGGGGGCCTCTGCCCCAGCATTTT.

About this clonotype itself: This may come from a read error, since a much larger clone is one base off. V gene TRBV9 combines with J gene TRBJ2-5; 7 nucleotides match TRBD2. The length of the CDR3 is 14 residues. Germline lookup yields CDR1 SGDLS and CDR2 YYNGEE. As DNA, the CDR3 is TGTGCCAGCAGCCCGACTAGCTTTCAAGAGACCCACTACTTC. The encoded protein is CASSPTSFQETHYF.

Note on this clonotype: Possible read error: a much larger clone is one base away. V gene TRBV6-2 or TRBV6-3 combines with J gene TRBJ2-7; 11 bases line up with TRBD2. The CDR3 sequence is 17 residues long. Trimming removed 5 bases from V and 7 bases from J; junction bases left unmatched: 16. Germline V CDR1 and CDR2: MNHEY, SVGEGT. CDR3 sequence: CASSPEGGSGRAGEQYF. The CDR3 DNA follows: TGTGCCAGCAGTCCTGAGGGGGGTAGCGGGAGGGCCGGAGAGCAGTACTTC.

This chain uses TRBV12-3 or TRBV12-4 with TRBJ2-6; 7 nucleotides align to TRBD2. The CDR3 length is 17 residues. V shed 0 bases, J shed 2 bases, and the junction held 4 bases outside the gene matches. The CDR3 protein is CASSLAGRTPGANVLTF. The CDR3 DNA follows: TGTGCCAGCAGTTTAGCCGGGAGGACTCCTGGGGCCAACGTCCTGACTTTC.

As to this clonotype: A much larger clone differs by one base, so this may be a read error. The V call is TRBV14, the J call TRBJ1-1; perhaps TRBD1 as D (6 bases). The length of the CDR3 is 14 residues. CDR1 and CDR2 (germline): SGHDN, FVKESK. Trimming removed 8 bases from V and 4 bases from J, with 17 bases in between. In nucleotides, the CDR3 is TGTGCCAGCCGCCCGAACAGGGCGACCACTGAAGCTTTCTTT. This encodes CASRPNRATTEAFF.

In this sample, this clonotype turned up many times. The gene calls are TRBV12-5 and TRBJ1-1; 10 bases map to TRBD1. V lost 10 bases, J lost 3 bases, and 5 bases stayed unmatched. The CDR3 extends over 13 amino acids. The V gene's germline CDR1 is LGHNT and CDR2 FRNRAP. The CDR3, as DNA: TGTGCTATCCGGGACAGGGGAGACACTGAAGCTTTCTTT. It specifies CAIRDRGDTEAFF.

This clonotype was detected many times. The chain is built from TRBV9 and TRBJ1-2; the match to TRBD1 covers 9 bases. V trimming: 0 bases; J trimming: 5 bases; junction bases outside the gene matches: 5. Germline V CDR1 and CDR2: SGDLS, YYNGEE. This CDR3 spans 15 amino acids. CDR3 bases: TGTGCCAGCAGCGTAGTGGGACAGGGAGGTTATGGCTACACCTTC. Translated: CASSVVGQGGYGYTF.

The chain carries TRBV15 and TRBJ1-2, with TRBD1 matching over 7 bases. This CDR3 comprises 16 residues. The germline CDR1 and CDR2 sequences are LNHNV and YYDKDF (reference sequence). Trimming removed 0 bases from V and 4 bases from J; junction bases left unmatched: 8. The CDR3 loop is CATSRDFVTGSYGYTF. CDR3 DNA: TGTGCCACCAGCAGAGATTTCGTGACAGGGTCCTATGGCTACACCTTC.

V is TRBV4-2 and J is TRBJ1-4; TRBD1 might be the D (5 bases). Trimming stripped 3 bases from V and 7 bases from J, with 6 bases between. Germline V CDR1 and CDR2: LGHNA, YNFKEQ. The CDR3 spans 12 residues. CDR3 DNA: TGTGCCAGCAGCCACGACAGTGAAAAACTGTTTTTT. Translation: CASSHDSEKLFF.

This clonotype was found many times. This chain connects TRBV24-1 to TRBJ2-5; D uncertain. The CDR3 sequence is 15 residues long. The V end lost 0 bases, the J end lost 0 bases, and 7 bases lay between the germline ends. Germline-derived CDR1 and CDR2 are KGHDR and SFDVKD. The CDR3 region has the DNA TGTGCCACCAGTGATTTGATCAGGAACCAAGAGACCCAGTACTTC. This codes for CATSDLIRNQETQYF.

The V call is TRBV29-1, the J call TRBJ2-1, with D tentatively TRBD1 (6 bases). Looked up from germline, CDR1 is SQVTM and CDR2 is ANQGSEA. The V end was cut by 5 bases, the J end by 4 bases, with 21 bases between. The CDR3 is 16 residues long. The DNA for the CDR3 is TGCAGCGTTTCAAGGGGGTCCAAATTAATTTACAATGAGCAGTTCTTC. Its protein is CSVSRGSKLIYNEQFF.

The table lists this clonotype with a count of one. The V call is TRBV2, the J call TRBJ1-2; the D gene is possibly TRBD1 (6 bases). CDR3 length equals 13 residues. Per the germline V gene, CDR1 is SNHLY and CDR2 is FYNNEI. The V end lost 5 bases, the J end lost 8 bases, and 15 bases lay between the germline ends. Written as DNA, the CDR3 is TGTGCCAGCAGTTCGGACAGTGGAACCGGCTACACCTTC. It codes for CASSSDSGTGYTF.

As concerns this clonotype: Since the CDR3 does not end with the conserved phenylalanine or tryptophan, this likely comes from a read error. The chain joins TRBV25-1 to TRBJ2-5; the match to TRBD1 covers 8 bases. CDR1 MGHDK and CDR2 SYGVNS come from the germline V gene. The CDR3 runs 14 residues. The CDR3 DNA reads TGTGCCGGCAGTGACGACAGGGGTGGTGAGACCCAGTACCTC. It is translated as CAGSDDRGGETQYL.

This clonotype was picked up many times. The CDR3 reads CASSPRRSSYEQYF. The CDR3 DNA reads as TGTGCCAGCAGCCCCAGGAGAAGCTCCTACGAGCAGTACTTC. The chain employs TRBV7-9 and TRBJ2-7; D gene uncertain. In germline, CDR1 is SEHNR, CDR2 FQNEAQ (reference sequence). This CDR3 has 14 amino acids. The V end was cut by 5 bases, the J end by 0 bases, with 11 bases between.

Ten or more counts support this clonotype. This chain uses TRBV7-2 with TRBJ1-3, with D perhaps matching TRBD1 (5 bases). The CDR3 is 13 amino acids. The V and J ends lost 3 bases and 7 bases respectively, with 10 bases between them. Germline V CDR1 and CDR2: SGHTA, FQGNSA. The CDR3 DNA reads as TGTGCCAGCAGCTTTGCGGGACGGAACACCATATATTTT. Translated, it gives CASSFAGRNTIYF.

The chain joins TRBV6-5 to TRBJ1-1; D gene ambiguous. V was shortened by 2 bases and J by 1 base, with 11 bases between the two germline ends. Looked up from germline, CDR1 is MNHEY and CDR2 is SVGAGI. There are 15 residues in the CDR3. The CDR3, as DNA: TGTGCCAGCAGTTACGGGCGGGGAGAGAACACTGAAGCTTTCTTT. As protein: CASSYGRGENTEAFF.